What follows are 10 T cell receptor beta chains derived from one specimen sequenced in a study of blood T cells in healthy people across ages. Sample-barcoded 5' priming and a J-beta primer mix drove a second PCR of 7 to 11 cycles. MiXCR, applied by TCRdb to the 5' RACE reads, yields one record per CDR3 protein. The sample contains hundreds of thousands of distinct CDR3 sequences, about 59% of which appear only once. Sequencing used blood. All receptors derive from a man aged 30-40 years in good health.

The chain uses TRBV20-1 and TRBJ2-1; D possibly corresponds to TRBD2 (6 bases). The CDR3 is 14 residues long. Germline V lookup: CDR1 DFQATT, CDR2 SNEGSKA (reference sequence). V lost 3 bases and J 10 bases, leaving 19 bases between the germline ends. This CDR3 reads CSASLASPGREQFF. CDR3 nucleotides: TGCAGTGCTAGCCTAGCGTCCCCCGGAAGGGAGCAGTTCTTC.

The chain carries TRBV7-2 and TRBJ2-3; TRBD2 agrees at 8 bases. The CDR3 spans 16 residues. The junction had 10 bases not matched to a gene; V was cut back by 2 bases and J by 6 bases. CDR1 is SGHTA and CDR2 is FQGNSA in the germline V gene. CDR3: CASSLFGLAGGDTQYF. CDR3 sequence (DNA): TGTGCCAGCAGCTTATTTGGGCTAGCGGGTGGTGATACGCAGTATTTT.

The chain carries TRBV28 and TRBJ2-5; weak D call: TRBD2 (5 bases). Trimming removed 5 bases from V and 5 bases from J, with 15 bases in between. This CDR3 has 14 residues. From germline, CDR1 is MDHEN and CDR2 SYDVKM. Written as DNA, the CDR3 is TGTGCCAGCAGTGCCCCCCTCACGGGGGAGACCCAGTACTTC. As protein: CASSAPLTGETQYF.

The rearrangement links TRBV12-3 or TRBV12-4 to TRBJ1-4; D possibly corresponds to TRBD1 (5 bases). V was trimmed by 10 bases and J by 5 bases, leaving 17 bases between them. The CDR3 has 14 amino acids. The CDR3 sequence is CATGPAGLNEKLFF. CDR3 bases: TGTGCCACCGGACCGGCAGGGCTCAATGAAAAACTGTTTTTT.

The chain combines TRBV20-1 with TRBJ2-1, with D perhaps matching TRBD2 (6 bases). CDR1 DFQATT and CDR2 SNEGSKA come from the germline V gene (reference sequence). The CDR3 loop spans 16 amino acids. V lost 0 bases and J lost 4, with 16 bases in between. The CDR3 loop reads CSARDVRRGLYNEQFF. Written as DNA, the CDR3 is TGCAGTGCTAGAGATGTTCGGCGGGGATTATACAATGAGCAGTTCTTC.

V gene TRBV7-9 combines with J gene TRBJ1-2, with a weak D call TRBD1 (5 bases). V was trimmed by 5 bases and J by 3 bases, leaving 19 bases between them. Per the germline V gene, CDR1 is SEHNR and CDR2 is FQNEAQ (reference sequence). This CDR3 has 16 amino acids. The CDR3 coding sequence is TGTGCCAGCAGCAGCCCCCGCGGCAGGGAGGACTATGGCTACACCTTC. Encoded protein: CASSSPRGREDYGYTF. The entire variable domain, with the rest obtained from reference TRBV7-9 and TRBJ1-2, is as follows: DTGVSQNPRHKITKRGQNVTFRCDPISEHNRLYWYRQTLGQGPEFLTYFQNEAQLEKSRLLSDRFSAERPKGSFSTLEIQRTEQGDSAMYLCASSSPRGREDYGYTFGSGTRLTVV.

The chain couples TRBV6-5 to TRBJ2-7; 7 nucleotides agree with TRBD2. The germline V gene encodes CDR1 MNHEY and CDR2 SVGAGI. The CDR3 spans 15 residues. V gave up 0 bases and J gave up 0 bases; unmatched junction bases: 2. Here the CDR3 reads CASSYSSGASYEQYF. DNA for the CDR3: TGTGCCAGCAGTTACTCCAGCGGGGCCTCCTACGAGCAGTACTTC.

This clonotype is a singleton in its sample. CDR3 residues: CASSSSWRPGTEAFF. CDR3 nucleotides: TGTGCCAGCAGTTCCTCTTGGAGGCCGGGCACTGAAGCTTTCTTT. The rearrangement links TRBV27 to TRBJ1-1; D uncertain. Per the germline V gene, CDR1 is MNHEY and CDR2 is SMNVEV (reference sequence). The length of the CDR3 is 15 residues. The germline V and J ends were trimmed by 4 bases and 4 bases, with 16 bases remaining between them.

This clonotype has just a few counts. The chain carries TRBV6-2 or TRBV6-3 and TRBJ2-7, with TRBD2 matching 13 bases. The germline V gene encodes CDR1 MNHEY and CDR2 SVGEGT. The J segment lost 1 base and the V segment lost 4 bases, leaving 1 base of the junction unmatched. The CDR3 length is 15 residues. The CDR3 DNA is TGTGCCAGCAGTTGGGGACTAGCGGGGTCCTACGAGCAGTACTTC. This sequence encodes CASSWGLAGSYEQYF.

The chain has TRBV28 and TRBJ2-5; 8 nucleotides agree with TRBD2. TRBJ2-7 explains the end of the DNA better; the J call may be wrong. The CDR3 contains 14 residues. CDR1 MDHEN and CDR2 SYDVKM come from the germline V gene. This CDR3 reads CASSFRRGVYEQYF. The CDR3 DNA is TGTGCCAGCAGTTTTCGGCGGGGGGTGTACGAGCAGTACTTC.